The rows below give T cell receptor beta chains drawn from one sample of a study of T cells after yellow fever vaccination. TCRdb reprocessed the 5' RACE reads with MiXCR, giving one entry per CDR3 protein. The sample records 500,000 to 650,000 distinct CDR3 sequences, over 9% being singletons. This sample comprised PBMCs, obtained on the day of the yellow fever booster vaccination. These receptors came from a man aged 25 to 45 who received the YFV17D yellow fever vaccine. Each CDR3 is given with its conserved first and last residue. A D gene is named only where the DNA matches it firmly. Expanded clones are given a class, and other clones once, few, many or no size at all.

. | TRBJ2-1 | TRBV3-1 | . | TGTGCCAGCAGCCAGGATGGAGGAGGCCAGAACTCCTACAATGAGCAGTTCTTC | CASSQDGGGQNSYNEQFF
. | TRBJ2-3 | TRBV7-9 | TRBD2 | TGTGCCAGCAGCGGTAGCGGGAGGACAGATACGCAGTATTTT | CASSGSGRTDTQYF
few | TRBJ2-7 | TRBV9 | . | TGTGCCAGCAGCGTAGAGGGGTCCACCTACGAGCAGTACTTC | CASSVEGSTYEQYF
. | TRBJ2-7 | TRBV6-2/TRBV6-3 | TRBD2 | TGTGCCAGCAGCATAGCGGGAGCCCCCTCCTACGAGCAGTACTTC | CASSIAGAPSYEQYF
. | TRBJ1-2 | TRBV19 | . | TGTGCCAGTAGCCCTCCCCCGGTCGCCTATGGCTACACCTTC | CASSPPPVAYGYTF
few | TRBJ2-7 | TRBV10-3 | . | TGTGCCATCAGTGAGCAGGGTGTAGGCGAGCAGTACTTC | CAISEQGVGEQYF
. | TRBJ2-5 | TRBV11-2 | TRBD2 | TGTGCCAGCAGCTCAGATTGGGGCTGGTCTGAGCGGGAGGTCCAAGAGACCCAGTACTTC | CASSSDWGWSEREVQETQYF
few | TRBJ1-2 | TRBV12-3/TRBV12-4 | . | TGTGCCAGCAGTTTTATGAGGGAAGGCGGCTACACCTTC | CASSFMREGGYTF
many | TRBJ2-7 | TRBV28 | . | TGTGCCAGCAGCGACGGTCCCTACGAGCAGTACTTC | CASSDGPYEQYF
many | TRBJ2-1 | TRBV14 | . | TGTGCCAGCAGGTTCGGCAGCTCGTTAGAGCAGTTCTTC | CASRFGSSLEQFF
. | TRBJ2-7 | TRBV7-9 | . | TGTGCCAGCGTCCAGTGGCAGGGCGGCGAGCAGTACTTC | CASVQWQGGEQYF
few | TRBJ2-7 | TRBV28 | . | TGTGCCAGCATGGAGCTATACGAGCAGTACTTC | CASMELYEQYF
few | TRBJ2-1 | TRBV7-6 | TRBD2 | TGTGCCAGCAGCCCCCCGCGGGAGTTAAATGAGCAGTTCTTC | CASSPPRELNEQFF
. | TRBJ2-6 | TRBV23-1 | . | TGCGCCAGCATAGGGGGGCCTAAGAGCTCTGGGGCCAACGTCCTGACTTTC | CASIGGPKSSGANVLTF
many | TRBJ1-1 | TRBV6-2/TRBV6-3 | TRBD1 | TGTGCCAGCAGTTACGACAGGGGGTATACTGAAGCTTTCTTT | CASSYDRGYTEAFF